These 29 T cell receptor beta chains were sequenced from one sample in a study of T cell responses to AZD1222 COVID-19 vaccine. Profiled with immunoSEQ multiplex PCR; TCRdb holds only in-frame clones, not every one. Among around 110,000 clones listed, about 90% were seen once. Sequencing used peripheral blood, obtained on day 0 of AZD1222 vaccination. The origin of the receptors is an adult in good health.

V and J are TRBV28 and TRBJ2-1; tentative D call: TRBD1 (6 bases). Deletions cut 2 bases from V and 10 bases from J, with 21 bases between. The CDR3 totals 16 residues. Germline CDR1 is MDHEN and CDR2 is SYDVKM. The CDR3 here is CASSLISGSPQGEQFF. CDR3 bases: TGTGCCAGCAGTTTAATTTCGGGCTCTCCGCAGGGGGAGCAGTTCTTC.

This sequence joins TRBV19 and TRBJ2-2; 8 bases are shared with TRBD2. The CDR3 has 15 residues. Germline-derived CDR1 and CDR2 are LNHDA and SQIVND (reference sequence). V trimming: 4 bases; J trimming: 2 bases; junction bases outside the gene matches: 3. CDR3 DNA: TGTGCCAGTAGTACCCTAGCGGGTAACACCGGGGAGCTGTTTTTT. Translated: CASSTLAGNTGELFF.

The chain couples TRBV10-3 to TRBJ1-1; D possibly corresponds to TRBD1 (5 bases). CDR3 length equals 14 residues. V lost 11 bases, J lost 2 bases, and 18 bases lay in between. CDR1 and CDR2 (germline): ENHRY, SYGVKD. This CDR3 is CASRTPSQNTEAFF. CDR3 nucleotide sequence: TGTGCCTCCCGGACACCCTCTCAAAACACTGAAGCTTTCTTT.

The chain is built from TRBV20-1 and TRBJ1-2; weak D call: TRBD1 (5 bases). In germline, CDR1 is DFQATT, CDR2 SNEGSKA (reference sequence). This CDR3 has 14 residues. Trimming stripped 3 bases from V and 7 bases from J, with 18 bases between. The CDR3: CSASKSFTGGGYTF. The CDR3 DNA is TGCAGTGCTAGTAAAAGTTTTACGGGGGGTGGCTACACCTTC.

V usage is TRBV7-2 and J usage is TRBJ2-7, with 7 bases identical to TRBD2. This CDR3 comprises 12 residues. The V segment lost 5 bases and the J segment 6 bases; nucleotides outside the gene matches: 4. Per the germline V gene, CDR1 is SGHTA and CDR2 is FQGNSA. Here the CDR3 reads CASSLPGGEQYF. Here the CDR3 DNA reads TGTGCCAGCAGCCTCCCGGGGGGCGAGCAGTACTTC.

This clone has only one observation. The chain combines TRBV29-1 with TRBJ1-2, with D unresolved. Germline CDR1 SQVTM, CDR2 ANQGSEA. Trimming pared 0 bases from V and 2 bases from J, leaving 7 bases between. This CDR3 is 13 amino acids long. Written as DNA, the CDR3 is TGCAGCGTTGAAGATCAGCCGAACTATGGCTACACCTTC. Translated: CSVEDQPNYGYTF.

The genes are TRBV29-1 and TRBJ2-1; D is possibly TRBD1 (6 bases). CDR3 length equals 12 residues. From germline, CDR1 is SQVTM and CDR2 ANQGSEA. The ends were cut back, 5 bases at V and 6 bases at J, with 11 bases in the middle. CDR3 amino acids: CSVKQGPNEQFF. The CDR3 DNA is TGCAGCGTTAAACAGGGCCCCAATGAGCAGTTCTTC.

This clone showed up just a few times. The rearrangement joins TRBV27 to TRBJ2-5; 9 bases fit TRBD1. Unmatched junction bases numbered 4, after V lost 6 bases and J lost 5 bases. This CDR3 comprises 13 residues. Germline loops: CDR1 MNHEY, CDR2 SMNVEV (reference sequence). CDR3 sequence (DNA): TGTGCCAGCAGACAGGGGGCTGGGGAGACCCAGTACTTC. Protein: CASRQGAGETQYF.

This clone was detected only a few times. The chain is built from TRBV11-2 and TRBJ2-6, with D possibly being TRBD2 (5 bases). CDR1 is SGHAT and CDR2 is FQNNGV in the germline V gene. V lost 11 bases and J 0 bases, leaving 11 bases between the germline ends. The CDR3 loop spans 14 amino acids. CDR3 residues: CASRAGSGANVLTF. As DNA, the CDR3 is TGTGCCTCTCGGGCGGGCTCTGGGGCCAACGTCCTGACTTTC.

CDR3 sequence: CASSSIGGGELFF. The CDR3 bases are TGTGCCAGCAGCTCGATCGGGGGAGGGGAGCTGTTTTTT. The chain carries TRBV6-5 and TRBJ2-2, with D maybe TRBD2 (6 bases). Looked up from germline, CDR1 is MNHEY and CDR2 is SVGAGI. The CDR3 is 13 residues long. V was trimmed by 6 bases and J by 8 bases, leaving 13 bases between them.

The V gene is TRBV14, the J gene TRBJ1-1; TRBD1 might be the D (5 bases). The germline V and J ends were trimmed by 4 bases and 5 bases, with 14 bases remaining between them. The CDR3 loop spans 14 amino acids. The V gene's germline CDR1 is SGHDN and CDR2 FVKESK. CDR3 loop: CASSPRVVGTEAFF. In DNA, the CDR3 is TGTGCCAGCAGCCCCAGGGTGGTCGGGACTGAAGCTTTCTTT.

The V gene is TRBV5-5, the J gene TRBJ2-1; D unresolved. V was pared by 4 bases and J by 10 bases, with 15 bases between. Germline V gene sequence: CDR1 SGHKS, CDR2 YYEKEE (reference sequence). There are 13 residues in the CDR3. CDR3: CASSLRWKGEQFF. In DNA, the CDR3 is TGTGCCAGCAGCCTGCGTTGGAAGGGCGAGCAGTTCTTC.

The chain recombines TRBV7-9 with TRBJ1-2; D is unclear. V lost 6 bases and J 7 bases, leaving 9 bases between the germline ends. The length of the CDR3 is 11 residues. CDR1 is SEHNR, CDR2 FQNEAQ, per germline (reference sequence). CDR3 in DNA: TGTGCCAGCAGTTCAGGAGGTGGCTACACCTTC. Translated: CASSSGGGYTF.

This clone was recorded only once. The V and J genes are TRBV9 and TRBJ1-1, with D unclear. Germline lookup yields CDR1 SGDLS and CDR2 YYNGEE. The CDR3 runs to 13 residues. Trimming stripped 3 bases from V and 0 bases from J, with 6 bases between. CDR3 nucleotides: TGTGCCAGCAGCGCAGACGTGAACACTGAAGCTTTCTTT. It codes for CASSADVNTEAFF.

The V gene is TRBV2, the J gene TRBJ2-2; D call uncertain. Per the germline V gene, CDR1 is SNHLY and CDR2 is FYNNEI. Trimming removed 4 bases from V and 6 bases from J, with 9 bases in between. This CDR3 spans 13 amino acids. CDR3 protein: CASSALGAGELFF. For the CDR3, the DNA is TGTGCCAGCAGTGCCCTTGGGGCCGGGGAGCTGTTTTTT. Based on the CDR3 plus reference TRBV2 and TRBJ2-2, the full variable domain is EPEVTQTPSHQVTQMGQEVILRCVPISNHLYFYWYRQILGQKVEFLVSFYNNEISEKSEIFDDQFSVERPDGSNFTLKIRSTKLEDSAMYFCASSALGAGELFFGEGSRLTVL.

The rearrangement links TRBV5-8 to TRBJ2-1; 10 bases match TRBD2. The junction had 5 bases not matched to a gene; V was cut back by 2 bases and J by 0 bases. The germline V gene encodes CDR1 SGHTS and CDR2 YDEGEE. The CDR3 is 17 amino acids. CDR3 nucleotide sequence: TGTGCCAGCAGCTTACTGACTAGCGGGTCCTCCTACAATGAGCAGTTCTTC. Translation: CASSLLTSGSSYNEQFF.

The chain couples TRBV18 to TRBJ2-7; D gene ambiguous. The CDR3 length is 13 residues. Germline V gene lookup returns CDR1 KGHSH and CDR2 LQKENI. The V and J ends lost 6 bases and 4 bases respectively, with 13 bases between them. CDR3 sequence reads: CASSAGDLYEQYF. The DNA of the CDR3 is TGTGCCAGCTCGGCAGGAGACCTATACGAGCAGTACTTC.

This chain connects TRBV10-3 to TRBJ1-4; 7 bases line up with TRBD1. The germline V gene encodes CDR1 ENHRY and CDR2 SYGVKD. The CDR3 contains 15 residues. Trimming at V came to 6 bases and at J to 4 bases, leaving 8 bases not matched to a gene. CDR3 sequence (DNA): TGTGCCATCAGCCCAAACCAGGGGGGTAATGAAAAACTGTTTTTT. This gives the protein CAISPNQGGNEKLFF.

This chain uses TRBV7-6 with TRBJ1-6; D gene unclear. The germline V gene encodes CDR1 SGHVS and CDR2 FNYEAQ. This CDR3 contains 12 residues. V lost 3 bases and J lost 3, with 0 bases in between. The CDR3 DNA reads TGTGCCAGCAGCTTCTATAATTCACCCCTCCACTTT. Its translation is CASSFYNSPLHF.

This clone appeared once. J is TRBJ1-1 and V is TRBV3-1 (or the pseudogene TRBV3-2); D is possibly TRBD1 (6 bases). The V end lost 4 bases, the J end lost 7 bases, and 13 bases lay between the germline ends. Per the germline V gene, CDR1 is LGHDT and CDR2 is YNNKEL (reference sequence). This CDR3 contains 13 residues. This chain's CDR3 is CASSPPGRGEAFF. CDR3 in DNA: TGTGCCAGCAGCCCACCCGGCAGGGGTGAAGCTTTCTTT.

This chain uses TRBV6-5 with TRBJ1-5, with 7 bases aligning to TRBD1. CDR3 length: 15 amino acids. Trimming cost V 0 bases and J 4 bases; bases outside gene matches: 3. CDR1 and CDR2 (germline): MNHEY, SVGAGI. DNA for the CDR3: TGTGCCAGCAGTTACTCATGGGACAGAAATCAGCCCCAGCATTTT. This sequence encodes CASSYSWDRNQPQHF.

The J gene is TRBJ2-7, the V gene TRBV3-1 (or the pseudogene TRBV3-2), with D tentatively TRBD2 (5 bases). V was clipped by 4 bases and J by 12 bases, with 19 bases between them. This CDR3 region has 13 residues. Germline V gene lookup returns CDR1 LGHDT and CDR2 YNNKEL (reference sequence). CDR3 DNA sequence: TGTGCCAGCAGCCCCCGCGGACTCAGCGCGGCGTACTTC. It yields the protein CASSPRGLSAAYF.

The chain joins TRBV12-3 or TRBV12-4 to TRBJ1-2; no firm D call. The CDR3 spans 13 residues. Trimming shortened V by 10 bases and J by 4 bases, and 16 bases separated the two germline ends. DNA of the CDR3: TGTGCCATCCAACCCGGCGTCCCCTATGGCTACACCTTC. Translating gives CAIQPGVPYGYTF.

The sample holds one count of this clone. The chain couples TRBV28 to TRBJ2-3; 14 bases map to TRBD2. CDR1 and CDR2 from the germline V gene are MDHEN and SYDVKM. V lost 6 bases to trimming and J lost 2 bases; unmatched junction nucleotides: 10. The CDR3 length is 18 residues. The CDR3 protein is CASSSTSGRAQSTDTQYF. The CDR3 DNA reads as TGTGCCAGCAGCTCGACTAGCGGGAGGGCCCAATCCACAGATACGCAGTATTTT.

The chain recombines TRBV11-2 with TRBJ2-1, with D unresolved. Germline V gives CDR1 SGHAT, CDR2 FQNNGV. CDR3 length equals 13 residues. V gave up 1 base and J gave up 4 bases, with 5 bases separating them. The CDR3 DNA follows: TGTGCCAGCAGCTTAGCCGCATACAATGAGCAGTTCTTC. Protein product: CASSLAAYNEQFF.

The chain has TRBV29-1 and TRBJ2-5; D is unclear. This CDR3 comprises 11 residues. The V end was cut by 3 bases, the J end by 5 bases, with 7 bases between. The V gene's germline CDR1 is SQVTM and CDR2 ANQGSEA. The CDR3 reads CSVDLPETQYF. The CDR3 nucleotides read TGCAGCGTTGATCTTCCGGAGACCCAGTACTTC.

The V gene is TRBV18, the J gene TRBJ2-7; TRBD1 aligns across 7 bases. V lost 4 bases to trimming and J lost 9 bases; unmatched junction nucleotides: 3. Germline V lookup: CDR1 KGHSH, CDR2 LQKENI. The CDR3 totals 11 residues. CDR3 coding DNA: TGTGCCAGCTCACGACAGGGCTCGCAGTACTTC. Amino acids: CASSRQGSQYF.

Turning to this clone: A read error may be the cause here, since a much bigger clone is one base away. The V and J genes are TRBV7-9 and TRBJ1-3; D gene unclear. Germline V lookup: CDR1 SEHNR, CDR2 FQNEAQ (reference sequence). Trimming removed 6 bases at V and 1 base at J, with 1 base between. CDR3 length: 11 amino acids. The CDR3 DNA is TGTGCCAGCAGTTCTGGAAACACCATATATTTT. This encodes CASSSGNTIYF.

The rearrangement uses TRBV2 and TRBJ2-5, with unresolved D. This CDR3 spans 13 amino acids. CDR1 and CDR2 from the germline V gene are SNHLY and FYNNEI. V gave up 4 bases and J gave up 5 bases, with 11 bases separating them. CDR3 region: CASSGTWRETQYF. In DNA form, the CDR3 reads TGTGCCAGCAGTGGGACCTGGCGTGAGACCCAGTACTTC. The full variable domain, with the rest looked up from reference TRBV2 and TRBJ2-5, is EPEVTQTPSHQVTQMGQEVILRCVPISNHLYFYWYRQILGQKVEFLVSFYNNEISEKSEIFDDQFSVERPDGSNFTLKIRSTKLEDSAMYFCASSGTWRETQYFGPGTRLLVL.